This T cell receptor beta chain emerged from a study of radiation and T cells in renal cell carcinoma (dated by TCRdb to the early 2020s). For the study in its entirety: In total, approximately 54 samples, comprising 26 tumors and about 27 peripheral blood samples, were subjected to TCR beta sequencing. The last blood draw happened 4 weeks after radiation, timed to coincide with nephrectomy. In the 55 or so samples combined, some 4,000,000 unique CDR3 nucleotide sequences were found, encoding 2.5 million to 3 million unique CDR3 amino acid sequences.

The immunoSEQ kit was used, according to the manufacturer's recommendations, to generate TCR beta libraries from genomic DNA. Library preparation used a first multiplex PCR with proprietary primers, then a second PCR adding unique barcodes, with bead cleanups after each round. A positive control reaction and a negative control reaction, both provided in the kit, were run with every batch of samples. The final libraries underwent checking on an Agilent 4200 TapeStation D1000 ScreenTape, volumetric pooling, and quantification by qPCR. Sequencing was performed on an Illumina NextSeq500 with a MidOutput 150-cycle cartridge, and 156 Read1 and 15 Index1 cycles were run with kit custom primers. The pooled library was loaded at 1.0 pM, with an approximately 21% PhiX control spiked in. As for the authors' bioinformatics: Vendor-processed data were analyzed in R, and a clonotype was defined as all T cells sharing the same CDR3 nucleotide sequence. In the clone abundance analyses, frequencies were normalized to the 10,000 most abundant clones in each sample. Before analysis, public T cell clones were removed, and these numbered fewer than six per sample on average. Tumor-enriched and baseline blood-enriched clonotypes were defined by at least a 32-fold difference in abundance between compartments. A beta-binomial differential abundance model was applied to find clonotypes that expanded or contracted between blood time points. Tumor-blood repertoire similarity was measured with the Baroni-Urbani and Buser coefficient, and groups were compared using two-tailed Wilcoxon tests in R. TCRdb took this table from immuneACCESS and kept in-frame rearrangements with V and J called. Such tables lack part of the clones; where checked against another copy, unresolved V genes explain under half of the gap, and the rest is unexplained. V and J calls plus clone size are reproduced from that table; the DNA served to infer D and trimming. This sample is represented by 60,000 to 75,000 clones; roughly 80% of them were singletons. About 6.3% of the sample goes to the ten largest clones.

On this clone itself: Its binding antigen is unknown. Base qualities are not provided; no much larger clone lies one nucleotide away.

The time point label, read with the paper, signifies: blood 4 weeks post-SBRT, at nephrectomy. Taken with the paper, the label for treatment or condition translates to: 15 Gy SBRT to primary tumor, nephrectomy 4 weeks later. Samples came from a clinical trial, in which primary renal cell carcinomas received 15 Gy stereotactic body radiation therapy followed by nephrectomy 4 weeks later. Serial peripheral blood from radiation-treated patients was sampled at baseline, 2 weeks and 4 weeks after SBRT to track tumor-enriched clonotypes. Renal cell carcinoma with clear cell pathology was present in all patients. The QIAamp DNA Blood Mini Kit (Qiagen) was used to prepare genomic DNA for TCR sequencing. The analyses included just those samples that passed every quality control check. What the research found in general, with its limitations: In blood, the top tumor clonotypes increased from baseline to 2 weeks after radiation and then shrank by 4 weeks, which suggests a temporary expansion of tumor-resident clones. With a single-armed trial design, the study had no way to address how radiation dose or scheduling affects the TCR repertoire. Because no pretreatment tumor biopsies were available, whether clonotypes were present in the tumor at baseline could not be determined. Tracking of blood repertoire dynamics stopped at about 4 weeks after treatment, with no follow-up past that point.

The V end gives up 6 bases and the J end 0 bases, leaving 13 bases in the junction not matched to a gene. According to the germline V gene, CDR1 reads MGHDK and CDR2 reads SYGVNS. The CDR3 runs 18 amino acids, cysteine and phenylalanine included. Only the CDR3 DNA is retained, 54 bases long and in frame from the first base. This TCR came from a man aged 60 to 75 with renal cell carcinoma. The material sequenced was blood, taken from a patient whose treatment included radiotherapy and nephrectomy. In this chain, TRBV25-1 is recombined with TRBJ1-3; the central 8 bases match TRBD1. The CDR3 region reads CASREQGGGPSSGNTIYF. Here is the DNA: TGTGCCAGCAGAGAACAGGGGGGTGGCCCCAGCTCTGGAAACACCATATATTTT.